This T cell receptor (beta chain) emerged from a study of radiation and T cells in renal cell carcinoma. Whole-study findings and limits: In blood, top tumor clones expanded by 2 weeks, shrinking by 4.

Time point specified: blood 4 weeks post-SBRT, at nephrectomy. Treatment in this sample: 15 Gy SBRT to primary tumor, nephrectomy 4 weeks later. Nephrectomy followed 15 Gy stereotactic body radiation by 4 weeks. The patient's renal cell carcinoma had clear cell pathology. The CDR3 loop spans 16 amino acids. CDR1 MDHEN and CDR2 SYDVKM come from the germline V gene. V was clipped by 7 bases and J by 5 bases, with 23 bases between them. As to this clone: The antigen remains undetermined.

TCRdb's table, derived via immunoSEQ multiplex PCR, lists solely in-frame clones and lacks some. The table records over 120,000 clones, 80% to 90% of them present only once. The genes are TRBV28 and TRBJ1-2, with D perhaps matching TRBD1 (6 bases). This receptor was identified in a woman between 50 and 59 years old with renal cell carcinoma. Sequencing was performed on blood, taken from a patient whose treatment included radiotherapy and nephrectomy. The CDR3 reads CASTSTVRGGPYGYTF. DNA for the CDR3: TGTGCCAGCACCTCCACCGTAAGGGGGGGACCTTATGGCTACACCTTC.